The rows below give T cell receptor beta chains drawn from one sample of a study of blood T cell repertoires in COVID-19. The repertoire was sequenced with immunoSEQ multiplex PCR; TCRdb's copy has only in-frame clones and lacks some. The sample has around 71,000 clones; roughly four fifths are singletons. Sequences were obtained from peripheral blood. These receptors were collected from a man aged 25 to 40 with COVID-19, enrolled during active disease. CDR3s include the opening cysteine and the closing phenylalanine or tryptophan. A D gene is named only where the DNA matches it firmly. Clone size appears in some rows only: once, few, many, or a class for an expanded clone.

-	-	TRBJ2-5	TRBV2	TGTGCCAGCAGTGAAGCCAGCGGCTCAGAGACCCAGTACTTC	CASSEASGSETQYF
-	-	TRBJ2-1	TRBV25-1	TGTGCCAGCTCCCCCGTCGGTCCGGAGCAGTTCTTC	CASSPVGPEQFF
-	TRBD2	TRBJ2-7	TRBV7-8	TGTGCCAGCAGACCTCCCGGGGGGGAGCAGTACTTC	CASRPPGGEQYF
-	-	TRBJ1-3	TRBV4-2	TGTGCCAGCAGCCAAGGGACAGCCTCTGGAAACACCATATATTTT	CASSQGTASGNTIYF
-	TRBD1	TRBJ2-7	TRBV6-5	TGTGCCAGCGGCCCCCGGGACAGGGTGTACGAGCAGTACTTC	CASGPRDRVYEQYF
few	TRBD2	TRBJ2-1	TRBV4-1	TGCGCCAGCAGCCAAGCGGGGCTAGCGGGGGACTCCTACAATGAGCAGTTCTTC	CASSQAGLAGDSYNEQFF
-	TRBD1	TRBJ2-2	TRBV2	TGTGCCAGCAGGAAAACCACAGGGGCCGGGGAGCTGTTTTTT	CASRKTTGAGELFF
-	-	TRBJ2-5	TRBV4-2	TGTGCCAGCAGCCAAGAGGAGGGTGAGACCCAGTACTTC	CASSQEEGETQYF
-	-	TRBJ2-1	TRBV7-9	TGTGCCAGCAGCTCCGGTTTAAACAATGAGCAGTTCTTC	CASSSGLNNEQFF
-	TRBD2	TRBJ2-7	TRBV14	TGTGCCAGCAGCCAAATTATCACTAGCGGGAGTTACGAGCAGTACTTC	CASSQIITSGSYEQYF
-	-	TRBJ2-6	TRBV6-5	TGTGCCAGCCATTCGATGGGGGCGGGGGCCAACGTCCTGACTTTC	CASHSMGAGANVLTF
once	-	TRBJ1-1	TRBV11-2	TGTGCCAGCAGCTTGAGGGGGACTGAAGCTTTCTTT	CASSLRGTEAFF
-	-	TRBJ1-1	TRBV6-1	TGTGCCAGCAGTGAAGCGTCCTTATCGGCTTTCTTT	CASSEASLSAFF
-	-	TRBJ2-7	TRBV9	TGTGCCAGCAGCGTAAGTGGGGCTGACATGCGGGAGCAGTACTTC	CASSVSGADMREQYF
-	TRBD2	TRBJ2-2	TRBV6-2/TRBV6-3	TGTGCCAGCAGTTTTCCGGGACTAGCGGGCGCGAACACCGGGGAGCTGTTTTTT	CASSFPGLAGANTGELFF
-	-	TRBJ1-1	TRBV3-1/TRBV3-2	TGTGCCAGCAGCCCCGGCGGGAACACTGAAGCTTTCTTT	CASSPGGNTEAFF
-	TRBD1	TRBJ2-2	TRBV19	TGTGCCAGTAAGGGACAGACGAGGACCGGGGAGCTGTTTTTT	CASKGQTRTGELFF
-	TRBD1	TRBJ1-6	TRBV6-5	TGTGCCAGCAGTTACTCCCCGGACAGGGGCTCACCCCTCCACTTT	CASSYSPDRGSPLHF
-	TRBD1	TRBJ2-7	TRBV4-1	TGCGCCAGCAGCCCCGGACAGGGCTCGTACGAGCAGTACTTC	CASSPGQGSYEQYF
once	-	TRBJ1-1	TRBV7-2	TGTGCCAGCAGCCCCAGGAGCGGCGCTGAAGCTTTCTTT	CASSPRSGAEAFF
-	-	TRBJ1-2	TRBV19	TGTGCCAGTAGTTGGGCAGGCGAAGTGGTGTATGGCTACACCTTC	CASSWAGEVVYGYTF
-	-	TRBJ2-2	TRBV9	TGTGCCAGCAGCGTAGGACCGGGGGCCGGGGAGCTGTTTTTT	CASSVGPGAGELFF